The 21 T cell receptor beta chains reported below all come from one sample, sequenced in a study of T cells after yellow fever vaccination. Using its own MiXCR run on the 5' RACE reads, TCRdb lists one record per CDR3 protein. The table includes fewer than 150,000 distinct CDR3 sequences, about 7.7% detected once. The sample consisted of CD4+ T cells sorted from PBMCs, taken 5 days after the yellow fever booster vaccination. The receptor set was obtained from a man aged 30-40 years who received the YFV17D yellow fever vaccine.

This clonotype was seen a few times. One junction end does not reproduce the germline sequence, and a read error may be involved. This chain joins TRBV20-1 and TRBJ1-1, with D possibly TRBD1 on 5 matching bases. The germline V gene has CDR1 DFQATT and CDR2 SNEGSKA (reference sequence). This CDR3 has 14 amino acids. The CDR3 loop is CSASAGRAPPEALF. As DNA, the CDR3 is TGCAGTGCTAGTGCGGGACGGGCACCGCCTGAAGCTTTATTT.

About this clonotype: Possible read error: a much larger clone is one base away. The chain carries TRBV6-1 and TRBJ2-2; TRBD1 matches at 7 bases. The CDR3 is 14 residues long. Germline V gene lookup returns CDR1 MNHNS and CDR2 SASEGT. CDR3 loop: CASSETGNTGKLFF. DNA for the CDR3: TGTGCCAGCAGCGAGACAGGGAACACCGGGAAGCTGTTTTTT.

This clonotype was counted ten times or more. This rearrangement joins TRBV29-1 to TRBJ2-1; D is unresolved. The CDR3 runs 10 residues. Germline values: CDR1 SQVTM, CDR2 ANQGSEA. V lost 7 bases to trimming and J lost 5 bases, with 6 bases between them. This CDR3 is CSGKHNEQFF. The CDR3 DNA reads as TGCAGCGGCAAACACAATGAGCAGTTCTTC.

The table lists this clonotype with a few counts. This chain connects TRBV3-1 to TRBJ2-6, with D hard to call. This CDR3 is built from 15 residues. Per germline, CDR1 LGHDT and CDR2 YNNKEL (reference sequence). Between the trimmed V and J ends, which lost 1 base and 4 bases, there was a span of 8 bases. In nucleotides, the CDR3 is TGTGCCAGCAGCCAAGGTGGCGAGGGGGCCAACGTCCTGACTTTC. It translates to CASSQGGEGANVLTF. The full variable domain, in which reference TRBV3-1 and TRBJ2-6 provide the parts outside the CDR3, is DTAVSQTPKYLVTQMGNDKSIKCEQNLGHDTMYWYKQDSKKFLKIMFSYNNKELIINETVPNRFSPKSPDKAHLNLHINSLELGDSAVYFCASSQGGEGANVLTFGAGSRLTVL.

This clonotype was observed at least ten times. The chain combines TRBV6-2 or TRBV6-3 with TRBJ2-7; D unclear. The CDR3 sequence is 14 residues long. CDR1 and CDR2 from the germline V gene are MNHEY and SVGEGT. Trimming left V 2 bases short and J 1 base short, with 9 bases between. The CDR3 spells CASSYTSLSYEQYF. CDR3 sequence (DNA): TGTGCCAGCAGTTACACCTCCTTGTCCTACGAGCAGTACTTC.

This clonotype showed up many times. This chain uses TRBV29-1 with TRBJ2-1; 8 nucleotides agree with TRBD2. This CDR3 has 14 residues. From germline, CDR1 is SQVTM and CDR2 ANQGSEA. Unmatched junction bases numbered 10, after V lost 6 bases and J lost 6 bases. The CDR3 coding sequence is TGCAGCGTAAATCCGGGACTAGGACGCAATGAGCAGTTCTTC. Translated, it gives CSVNPGLGRNEQFF.

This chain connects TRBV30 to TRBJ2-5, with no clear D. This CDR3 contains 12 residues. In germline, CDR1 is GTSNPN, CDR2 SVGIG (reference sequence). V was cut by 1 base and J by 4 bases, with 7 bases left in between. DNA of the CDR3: TGTGCCTGGAGTGCCGATCGAGAGACCCAGTACTTC. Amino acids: CAWSADRETQYF.

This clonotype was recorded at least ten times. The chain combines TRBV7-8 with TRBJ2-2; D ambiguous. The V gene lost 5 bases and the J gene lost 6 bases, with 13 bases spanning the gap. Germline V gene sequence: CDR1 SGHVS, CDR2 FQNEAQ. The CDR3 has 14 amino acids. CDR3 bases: TGTGCCAGCAGCCTAGGAAGTCGAGCCGGGGAGCTGTTTTTT. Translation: CASSLGSRAGELFF.

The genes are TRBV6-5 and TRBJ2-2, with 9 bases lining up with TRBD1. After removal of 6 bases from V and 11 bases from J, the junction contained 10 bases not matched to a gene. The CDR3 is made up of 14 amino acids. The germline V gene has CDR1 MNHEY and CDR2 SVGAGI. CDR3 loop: CASRENTGGGELFF. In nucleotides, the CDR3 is TGTGCCAGCAGGGAAAACACAGGGGGCGGTGAGCTGTTTTTT.

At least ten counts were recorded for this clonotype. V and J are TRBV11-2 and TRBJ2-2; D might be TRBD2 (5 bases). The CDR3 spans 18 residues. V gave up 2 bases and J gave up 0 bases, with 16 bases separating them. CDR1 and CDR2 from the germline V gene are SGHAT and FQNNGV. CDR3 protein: CASSLRVLAGTNTGELFF. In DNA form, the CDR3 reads TGTGCCAGCAGCTTACGGGTCTTGGCGGGTACGAACACCGGGGAGCTGTTTTTT.

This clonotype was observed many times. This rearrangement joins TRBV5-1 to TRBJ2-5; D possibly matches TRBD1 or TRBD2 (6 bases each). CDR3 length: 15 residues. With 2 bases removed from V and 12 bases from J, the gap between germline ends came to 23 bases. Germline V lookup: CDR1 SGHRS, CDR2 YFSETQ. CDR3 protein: CASSFLAPPQGGEYF. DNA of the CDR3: TGCGCCAGCAGCTTCCTAGCCCCTCCACAGGGCGGGGAGTACTTC.

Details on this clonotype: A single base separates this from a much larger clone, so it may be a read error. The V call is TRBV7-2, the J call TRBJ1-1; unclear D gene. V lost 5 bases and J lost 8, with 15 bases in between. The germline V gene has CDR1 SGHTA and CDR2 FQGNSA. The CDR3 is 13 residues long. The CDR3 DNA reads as TGTGCCAGCAGCCCATATCCAGATCTCGAAGCTTTCTTT. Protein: CASSPYPDLEAFF.

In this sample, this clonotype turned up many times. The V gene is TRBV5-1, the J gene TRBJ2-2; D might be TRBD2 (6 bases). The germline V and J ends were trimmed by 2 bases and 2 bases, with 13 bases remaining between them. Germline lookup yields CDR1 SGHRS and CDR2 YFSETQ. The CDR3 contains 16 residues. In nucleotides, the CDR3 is TGCGCCAGCAGCTTAATTAGCGGAAAAAACACCGGGGAGCTGTTTTTT. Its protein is CASSLISGKNTGELFF.

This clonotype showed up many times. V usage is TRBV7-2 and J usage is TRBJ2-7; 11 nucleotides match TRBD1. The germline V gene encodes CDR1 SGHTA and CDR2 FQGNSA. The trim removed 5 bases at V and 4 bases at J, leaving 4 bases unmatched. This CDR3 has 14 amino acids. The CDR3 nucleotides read TGTGCCAGCAGCCAAGGACAGGGGGCGTACGAGCAGTACTTC. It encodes CASSQGQGAYEQYF.

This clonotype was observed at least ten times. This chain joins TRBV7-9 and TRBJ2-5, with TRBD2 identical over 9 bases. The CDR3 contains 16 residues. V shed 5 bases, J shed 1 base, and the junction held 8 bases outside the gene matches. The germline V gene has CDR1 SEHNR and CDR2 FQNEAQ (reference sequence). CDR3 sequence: CASSPSGRRRQETQYF. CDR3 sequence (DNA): TGTGCCAGCAGCCCCAGCGGGAGGCGTCGCCAAGAGACCCAGTACTTC.

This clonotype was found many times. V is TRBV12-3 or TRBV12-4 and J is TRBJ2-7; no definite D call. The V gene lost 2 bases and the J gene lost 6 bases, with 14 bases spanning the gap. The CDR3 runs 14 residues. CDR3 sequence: CASSLLATPREQYF. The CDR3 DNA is TGTGCCAGCAGTTTATTGGCCACACCCCGCGAGCAGTACTTC.

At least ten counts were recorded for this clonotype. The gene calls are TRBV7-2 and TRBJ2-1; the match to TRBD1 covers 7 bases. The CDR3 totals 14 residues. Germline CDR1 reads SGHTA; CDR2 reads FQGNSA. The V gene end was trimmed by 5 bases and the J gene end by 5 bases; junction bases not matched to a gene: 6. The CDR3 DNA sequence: TGTGCCAGCAGCGTTCCGGGACAGCACAATGAGCAGTTCTTC. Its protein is CASSVPGQHNEQFF. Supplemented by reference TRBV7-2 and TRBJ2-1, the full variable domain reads GAGVSQSPSNKVTEKGKDVELRCDPISGHTALYWYRQSLGQGLEFLIYFQGNSAPDKSGLPSDRFSAERTGGSVSTLTIQRTQQEDSAVYLCASSVPGQHNEQFFGPGTRLTVL.

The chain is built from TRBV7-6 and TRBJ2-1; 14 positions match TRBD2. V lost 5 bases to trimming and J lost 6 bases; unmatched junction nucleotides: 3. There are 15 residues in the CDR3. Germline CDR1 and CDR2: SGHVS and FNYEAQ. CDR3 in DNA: TGTGCCAGCAGCCAGACTAGCGGGAGGGCCAATGAGCAGTTCTTC. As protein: CASSQTSGRANEQFF. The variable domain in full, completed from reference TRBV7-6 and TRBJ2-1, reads GAGVSQSPRYKVTKRGQDVALRCDPISGHVSLYWYRQALGQGPEFLTYFNYEAQQDKSGLPNDRFSAERPEGSISTLTIQRTEQRDSAMYRCASSQTSGRANEQFFGPGTRLTVL.

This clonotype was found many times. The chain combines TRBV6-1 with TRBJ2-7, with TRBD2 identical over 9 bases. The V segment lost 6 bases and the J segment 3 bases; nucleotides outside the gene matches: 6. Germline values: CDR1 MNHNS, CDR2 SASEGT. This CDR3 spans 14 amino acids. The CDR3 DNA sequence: TGTGCCAGCAGAACGACTAGCGGAAACTACGAGCAGTACTTC. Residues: CASRTTSGNYEQYF.

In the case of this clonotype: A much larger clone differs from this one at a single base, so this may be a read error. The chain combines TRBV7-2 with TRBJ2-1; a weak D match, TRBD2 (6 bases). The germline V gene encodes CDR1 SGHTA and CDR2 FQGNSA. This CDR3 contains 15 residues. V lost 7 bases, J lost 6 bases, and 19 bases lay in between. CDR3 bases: TGTGCCAGCATCAAAGCCCCGGGAGCCTGCAATGAGCAGTTCTTC. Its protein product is CASIKAPGACNEQFF.

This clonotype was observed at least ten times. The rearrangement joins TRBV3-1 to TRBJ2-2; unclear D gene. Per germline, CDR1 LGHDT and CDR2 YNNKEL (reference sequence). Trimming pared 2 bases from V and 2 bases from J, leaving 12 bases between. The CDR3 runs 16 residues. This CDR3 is CASSQPLRINTGELFF. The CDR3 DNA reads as TGTGCCAGCAGCCAACCTCTGCGTATCAACACCGGGGAGCTGTTTTTT.